What follows describes a single T cell receptor beta chain. This clonotype was seen a few times. The clone's antigen remains unknown. Base qualities are not at hand, and no much larger clone is one base apart. Germline trimming amounts to 4 bases on V and 0 bases on J, with 12 as the count of junction bases outside the gene matches. CDR1 and CDR2 are drawn from the germline V gene: SGDLS, YYNGEE. There are 19 amino acids in the CDR3, from cysteine to phenylalanine inclusive. The sequence is cut down to CDR3 DNA, 57 bases in frame from base 1. This entry belongs to a study of human T cells and chemical hapten exposure (dated by TCRdb to about 2021). Regarding the study in general: For sensitization, 2% DPC in acetone was applied to a roughly 2 cm by roughly 2 cm area of upper inner arm skin. Patients additionally received weekly therapeutic DPC doses to the scalp throughout the approximately 25-week study period. Patch testing on the upper back used Finn chambers containing 0.01% DPC, with scoring done after 6 days according to International Contact Dermatitis Research Group standards. Most of the patients in the cohort were female, and the cohort covered alopecia areata with under or over 50% scalp involvement, alopecia totalis and alopecia universalis. Libraries were pooled for sequencing, and per-sample TCR yields varied mainly because of small differences in library volumes within the pool. In alopecia patients, the study followed how the peripheral blood TCR repertoire changed in vivo over primary and secondary sensitization to diphenylcyclopropenone (DPC), a hapten. Blood samples were taken from patients before sensitization (week 0) and at 2, 6 and about 24 weeks after DPC sensitization. Twenty-nine alopecia patients provided blood for TCR sequencing at one to four time points (pre-sensitization, 2, 6 and 24 weeks).

Points the paper makes about the study in general: Alopecia, a presumed autoimmune disease, was present in all patients, so the immune response of the patients might differ from that of healthy individuals. No change with DPC sensitization was found in the number of TCRs above 1 in 1000 frequency, and no evidence of global repertoire structure alterations was found. Patch test score correlated positively with the number of PT1 expanded TCRs, reaching significance at thresholds 8, 16 and 32 but not at 4. Significantly more large CDR3 similarity clusters were formed by expanded TCRs than by pre-sensitization or healthy control sets, consistent with antigen-driven responses. After repeated subsampling, the strength of the expansion versus patch-test correlation and the threshold at which it became significant changed.

What the time point label conveys for this sample: pre-sensitization, week 0. The sample's treatment or condition, from its label and the paper: therapeutic diphenylcyclopropenone sensitization with weekly scalp DPC. At every patch-test visit, the blood draw took place before the patch test was put on. To be eligible, patients had to be aged 18 to 70, diagnosed with alopecia and judged suitable for DPC therapy, while pregnant patients were excluded. Total RNA was extracted from unfractionated whole blood that had been collected in Tempus Blood RNA tubes. To prepare the library, RACE was applied. Sequenced on a NextSeq 500. During library preparation, unique molecular identifiers were attached to individual cDNA molecules so that TCRs could be counted quantitatively and reproducibly. Each blood RNA sample was used to sequence both TCR alpha and TCR beta chains. The study's processing was this. The median number of TCRs per sample was some 100,000, ranging from about 23,224 to 690,600. The Decombinator software suite was used to annotate the V, J and CDR3 of the TCR reads. For PS versus PT1 abundance plots, all samples were subsampled to the same number of TCRs (28,000). TCRs were defined as expanded if absent before sensitization and observed at least eight times at the 2-week time point. TCRdb itself trimmed the public reads at Q25 with fastp, ran MiXCR and retained productive beta chains. Entries are consolidated by CDR3 protein sequence, retaining the most common genes and DNA. The V and J calls and clone size are TCRdb's, not the authors'. The sample table holds under 300,000 distinct CDR3 sequences, of which 7.5% to 9% were seen once. About 2.5% of the sample rests with the top ten.

The rearrangement combines TRBV9 with TRBJ2-1; 11 bases in between match TRBD2. This TCR was sampled from a middle-aged woman with alopecia areata. Some clones in this sample may be carry-over from other donors' samples. Material: whole blood, obtained in connection with sensitization to the hapten diphenylcyclopropenone (DPC). The encoded CDR3 is CASSHAIAGGGYSYNEQFF. The base sequence is TGTGCCAGCAGCCATGCAATAGCGGGAGGGGGTTACTCCTACAATGAGCAGTTCTTC.